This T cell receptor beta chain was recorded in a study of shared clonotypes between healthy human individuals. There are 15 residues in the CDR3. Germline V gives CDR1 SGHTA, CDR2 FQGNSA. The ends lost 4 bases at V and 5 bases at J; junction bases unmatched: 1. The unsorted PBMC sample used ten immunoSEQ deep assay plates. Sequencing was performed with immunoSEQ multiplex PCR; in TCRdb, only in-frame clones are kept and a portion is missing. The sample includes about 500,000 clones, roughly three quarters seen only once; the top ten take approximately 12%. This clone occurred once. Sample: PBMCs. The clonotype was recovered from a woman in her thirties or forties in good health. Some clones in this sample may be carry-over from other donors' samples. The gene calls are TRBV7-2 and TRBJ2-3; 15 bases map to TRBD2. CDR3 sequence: CASSWTSGRGDTQYF. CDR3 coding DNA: TGTGCCAGCAGCTGGACTAGCGGGAGGGGAGATACGCAGTATTTT.